These 26 T cell receptor beta chains share one sample of origin, sequenced in a study of T cell repertoires in cytomegalovirus infection. From the reads, TCRdb called clonotypes with MiXCR, one entry per CDR3 protein. This sample yields around 140,000 distinct CDR3 sequences, of which about 6.3% are seen a single time; under 20% belongs to the top ten. The sequenced sample was PBMCs. The receptor set was obtained from a human donor in good health (CMV status not recorded). Some clones in this sample may be carry-over from other donors' samples.

This clonotype has at least ten counts. J is TRBJ1-1 and V is TRBV7-2; TRBD1 matches 9 bases. The junction had 14 bases not matched to a gene; V was cut back by 4 bases and J by 5 bases. Germline CDR1 SGHTA, CDR2 FQGNSA. The CDR3 consists of 17 residues. CDR3: CASSWIQGAVGGTEAFF. The CDR3 coding sequence is TGTGCCAGCAGCTGGATACAGGGGGCGGTTGGGGGGACTGAAGCTTTCTTT.

There are a few counts of this clonotype. This chain connects TRBV20-1 to TRBJ2-1; D remains unclear. Trimming left V 2 bases short and J 9 bases short, with 8 bases between. The CDR3 is 11 amino acids. CDR1 is DFQATT and CDR2 is SNEGSKA in the germline V gene (reference sequence). CDR3 sequence reads: CSARRSREQFF. In DNA, the CDR3 is TGCAGTGCTAGACGGTCGCGTGAGCAGTTCTTC.

This clonotype was detected many times. The gene calls are TRBV7-3 and TRBJ2-5; possible D gene TRBD2, 7 bases. Trimming stripped 3 bases from V and 2 bases from J, with 13 bases between. This CDR3 spans 15 amino acids. Germline loops: CDR1 SGHTA, CDR2 FQGTGA. The CDR3 DNA reads TGTGCCAGCAGCTTTGTGGGGGGGCTTCAAGAGACCCAGTACTTC. Its protein is CASSFVGGLQETQYF.

This clonotype was observed at least ten times. The rearrangement joins TRBV10-1 to TRBJ1-1, with TRBD1 matching 7 bases. With 2 bases clipped from V and 2 bases from J, the junction kept 2 bases outside the gene matches. Germline V lookup: CDR1 WNHNN, CDR2 SYGVQD (reference sequence). This CDR3 spans 14 amino acids. CDR3 loop: CASSETGANTEAFF. The CDR3 nucleotides are TGCGCCAGCAGTGAGACAGGGGCTAACACTGAAGCTTTCTTT.

This clonotype was found many times. V and J are TRBV10-3 and TRBJ2-7; D might be TRBD1 (5 bases). V was pared by 3 bases and J by 3 bases, with 15 bases between. The V gene's germline CDR1 is ENHRY and CDR2 SYGVKD. The CDR3 runs 15 residues. DNA for the CDR3: TGTGCCATCAGTGACCGCAGGGTATCGGACTACGAGCAGTACTTC. It encodes CAISDRRVSDYEQYF.

This clonotype occurred many times. The J gene is TRBJ2-3, the V gene TRBV20-1; 10 bases align to TRBD2. V gave up 6 bases and J gave up 1 base; unmatched junction bases: 7. Germline V CDR1 and CDR2: DFQATT, SNEGSKA (reference sequence). The CDR3 is 15 residues long. The CDR3 loop is CSAKRLAGGTDTQYF. The CDR3 DNA is TGCAGTGCCAAGAGGCTAGCGGGGGGCACAGATACGCAGTATTTT.

The rearrangement links TRBV7-9 to TRBJ1-5; TRBD1 might be the D (5 bases). This CDR3 has 15 residues. Deletions cut 5 bases from V and 7 bases from J, with 18 bases between. Per germline, CDR1 SEHNR and CDR2 FQNEAQ (reference sequence). This CDR3 reads CASSPKGGGGQPQHF. CDR3 in DNA: TGTGCCAGCAGCCCCAAGGGCGGGGGAGGGCAGCCCCAGCATTTT.

This clonotype appeared many times. V usage is TRBV5-6 and J usage is TRBJ2-5; TRBD2 might be the D (5 bases). V shed 3 bases and J shed 5 bases, with 17 bases lying between them. CDR3 size: 15 residues. Germline loops: CDR1 SGHDT, CDR2 YYEEEE. In DNA form, the CDR3 reads TGTGCCAGCAGCTCCCAACATTATACGGGGGAGACCCAGTACTTC. Its translation: CASSSQHYTGETQYF.

This clonotype has only a few counts. This chain links TRBV12-3 or TRBV12-4 with TRBJ1-2; 8 bases align to TRBD1. This CDR3 region has 13 residues. The V segment lost 6 bases and the J segment 5 bases; nucleotides outside the gene matches: 5. CDR3 bases: TGTGCCAGCAGGCTGGGACAGGCTTATGGCTACACCTTC. Amino acids: CASRLGQAYGYTF.

This clonotype was observed a few times. The chain uses TRBV12-3 or TRBV12-4 and TRBJ1-1; TRBD1 might be the D (6 bases). V was trimmed by 3 bases and J by 6 bases, leaving 17 bases between them. This CDR3 is built from 15 residues. The CDR3 nucleotides read TGTGCCAGCAGTTTTGAGGGGGGGCCGGGGGCTGAAGCTTTCTTT. Its protein product is CASSFEGGPGAEAFF.

This clonotype was observed at least ten times. CDR3 sequence reads: CASSPGMEKLFF. CDR3 nucleotide sequence: TGTGCCAGTAGTCCGGGGATGGAAAAACTGTTTTTT. J is TRBJ1-4 and V is TRBV19; no clear D. Per germline, CDR1 LNHDA and CDR2 SQIVND (reference sequence). Trimming removed 5 bases at V and 8 bases at J, with 9 bases between. The CDR3 totals 12 residues.

This rearrangement joins TRBV10-3 to TRBJ2-1; 9 nucleotides line up with TRBD2. This CDR3 contains 16 residues. Germline trimming cut 1 base from V and 5 bases from J; bases unmatched to any gene: 6. The V gene's germline CDR1 is ENHRY and CDR2 SYGVKD. This CDR3 reads CAISELAGGANNEQFF. In nucleotides, the CDR3 is TGTGCCATCAGTGAGTTGGCGGGGGGGGCCAACAATGAGCAGTTCTTC.

This clonotype was seen a handful of times. The V gene is TRBV25-1, the J gene TRBJ2-7; the D is unclear. The ends were cut back, 1 base at V and 5 bases at J, with 3 bases in the middle. CDR1 MGHDK and CDR2 SYGVNS come from the germline V gene. This CDR3 spans 11 amino acids. The CDR3 region is CASSEFHEQYF. In DNA, the CDR3 is TGTGCCAGCAGTGAATTCCACGAGCAGTACTTC.

This clonotype was counted at least ten times. CDR3 loop: CASSSTHETRYNEQFF. The CDR3 DNA reads as TGTGCCAGCAGCTCCACGCACGAGACTAGGTACAATGAGCAGTTCTTC. The chain links TRBV11-2 to TRBJ2-1, with D possibly TRBD2 on 6 matching bases. V lost 4 bases to trimming and J lost 4 bases, with 17 bases between them. This CDR3 has 16 amino acids. Germline V CDR1 and CDR2: SGHAT, FQNNGV.

This clonotype was picked up many times. The chain links TRBV7-2 to TRBJ1-3, with a tentative D call TRBD1 (6 bases). Trimming stripped 3 bases from V and 6 bases from J, with 12 bases between. The CDR3 contains 14 residues. Germline-derived CDR1 and CDR2 are SGHTA and FQGNSA. The CDR3 bases are TGTGCCAGCAGCTTGAATCAGGGGTTAAACACCATATATTTT. It translates to CASSLNQGLNTIYF.

This clonotype showed up many times. The chain is built from TRBV7-2 and TRBJ2-3; 8 bases agree with TRBD1. This CDR3 is 14 amino acids long. Germline values: CDR1 SGHTA, CDR2 FQGNSA. As DNA, the CDR3 is TGTGCTTCGGACAGGGCGTTCGGCCAAGATACGCAGTATTTT. Its translation is CASDRAFGQDTQYF.

Ten or more counts support this clonotype. This chain uses TRBV15 with TRBJ2-3, with 8 bases fitting TRBD2. Per germline, CDR1 LNHNV and CDR2 YYDKDF (reference sequence). The CDR3 runs 16 residues. The ends lost 0 bases at V and 2 bases at J; junction bases unmatched: 4. DNA of the CDR3: TGTGCCACCAGCAGAGATTCTAGCGGGCCCACAGATACGCAGTATTTT. Its translation: CATSRDSSGPTDTQYF. The full variable domain, with the rest looked up from reference TRBV15 and TRBJ2-3, is DAMVIQNPRYQVTQFGKPVTLSCSQTLNHNVMYWYQQKSSQAPKLLFHYYDKDFNNEADTPDNFQSRRPNTSFCFLDIRSPGLGDTAMYLCATSRDSSGPTDTQYFGPGTRLTVL.

There are many counts of this clonotype. J is TRBJ2-5 and V is TRBV20-1, with TRBD2 as a possible D gene (6 bases). Germline V CDR1 and CDR2: DFQATT, SNEGSKA (reference sequence). The CDR3 has 13 residues. Trimming removed 6 bases from V and 5 bases from J, with 16 bases in between. CDR3 nucleotides: TGCAGTGCGATCGCGCGGGGTCGGGAGACCCAGTACTTC. It encodes CSAIARGRETQYF.

This clonotype was observed a few times. CDR3 coding DNA: TGTGCTAGTGCCAATGCTGGGCTAGCGGGGTTAGATACGCAGTATTTT. Residues: CASANAGLAGLDTQYF. The J gene is TRBJ2-3, the V gene TRBV12-5; 9 bases fit TRBD2. Looked up from germline, CDR1 is LGHNT and CDR2 is FRNRAP. The CDR3 loop spans 16 amino acids. J gave up 5 bases and V 7 bases, and 13 bases lay outside the gene matches.

At least ten counts were recorded for this clonotype. The J gene is TRBJ2-3, the V gene TRBV7-2, with D possibly being TRBD1 or TRBD2 (6 bases each). V was clipped by 5 bases and J by 2 bases, with 14 bases between them. The CDR3 is 15 residues long. Germline loops: CDR1 SGHTA, CDR2 FQGNSA. Here the CDR3 DNA reads TGTGCCAGCAGCCTACAGGGACTTTACACAGATACGCAGTATTTT. Encoded protein: CASSLQGLYTDTQYF.

Many counts were recorded for this clonotype. The CDR3 loop reads CASSLSQGGELFF. The DNA of the CDR3 is TGTGCCAGCAGCTTAAGTCAGGGTGGGGAGCTGTTTTTT. This chain joins TRBV7-2 and TRBJ2-2; perhaps TRBD1 as D (5 bases). The CDR3 runs to 13 residues. V was cut by 2 bases and J by 8 bases, with 9 bases left in between. Germline V gives CDR1 SGHTA, CDR2 FQGNSA.

This clonotype has ten or more counts. The J gene is TRBJ2-1, the V gene TRBV6-2 or TRBV6-3; 8 positions match TRBD2. Germline CDR1 and CDR2: MNHEY and SVGEGT. The CDR3 loop spans 16 amino acids. The trim removed 8 bases at V and 6 bases at J, leaving 15 bases unmatched. The CDR3 DNA is TGTGCCAGCGCAATCGGGTCGGGGGGGCCATTCAATGAGCAGTTCTTC. Its translation: CASAIGSGGPFNEQFF.

This clonotype was seen many times. The rearrangement joins TRBV7-2 to TRBJ2-7, with D possibly TRBD2 on 7 matching bases. This CDR3 contains 17 residues. CDR1 is SGHTA, CDR2 FQGNSA, per germline. V dropped 2 bases and J dropped 3 bases, with 20 bases sitting between them. The CDR3 DNA reads TGTGCCAGCAGCTTATTCGGCGGGGGCTCACTGGGCTACGAGCAGTACTTC. As protein: CASSLFGGGSLGYEQYF. Variable domain in full (rest from reference TRBV7-2 and TRBJ2-7): GAGVSQSPSNKVTEKGKDVELRCDPISGHTALYWYRQSLGQGLEFLIYFQGNSAPDKSGLPSDRFSAERTGGSVSTLTIQRTQQEDSAVYLCASSLFGGGSLGYEQYFGPGTRLTVT.

This rearrangement joins TRBV6-6 to TRBJ1-1; no reliable D call. The V gene's germline CDR1 is MNHNY and CDR2 SVGAGI (reference sequence). V was shortened by 2 bases and J by 0 bases, with 10 bases between the two germline ends. This CDR3 contains 15 residues. The CDR3 DNA reads as TGTGCCAGCAGTTACGGGCAAGTCGTGAACACTGAAGCTTTCTTT. It yields the protein CASSYGQVVNTEAFF.

There are many counts of this clonotype. The chain joins TRBV28 to TRBJ2-1, with 7 bases matching TRBD1. This CDR3 region has 16 residues. After removal of 6 bases from V and 4 bases from J, the junction contained 12 bases not matched to a gene. Germline V gene lookup returns CDR1 MDHEN and CDR2 SYDVKM. Here the CDR3 reads CASRIRGFGLYNEQFF. CDR3 in DNA: TGTGCCAGCAGGATCAGGGGGTTCGGCCTTTACAATGAGCAGTTCTTC.

This clonotype was seen ten or more times. The V gene is TRBV11-2, the J gene TRBJ2-1; D gene ambiguous. The germline V and J ends were trimmed by 4 bases and 6 bases, with 16 bases remaining between them. The CDR3 has 15 amino acids. Germline values: CDR1 SGHAT, CDR2 FQNNGV. The CDR3 coding sequence is TGTGCCAGCAGCTGGAGAGGTAGCTTGAGCAATGAGCAGTTCTTC. Protein sequence: CASSWRGSLSNEQFF.